The following is a T cell receptor (beta chain) sequence with its context. No antigen is known for it. The study reverse transcribed the entire isolated RNA, so it sequenced expressed TCRB transcripts. TCRdb's table, derived via immunoSEQ multiplex PCR, lists solely in-frame clones and lacks some. This table has 400,000 to 550,000 clones, roughly 10% appearing once. The CDR3 sequence is 13 residues long. V trimming: 3 bases; J trimming: 5 bases; junction bases outside the gene matches: 0. Germline CDR1 is GTSNPN and CDR2 is SVGIG (reference sequence). The data derive from a study of beta chain features in type 1 diabetes. Study outcomes and limitations: PCR may have favored shorter templates equally in patients and controls. For Type 1 diabetes patients, all four CD4+ subsets carried TCRB CDR3s that were moderately but significantly shorter. For type 1 diabetes patients, VDJ junctions showed fewer insertions and more deletions.

The sequence was collected from a woman aged 18-29 years in good health. Material for sequencing was naive CD4+ T cells from blood. The V and J genes are TRBV30 and TRBJ1-4; 10 bases are shared with TRBD1. Here the CDR3 reads CAWRDRGNEKLFF. In DNA form, the CDR3 reads TGTGCCTGGAGGGACAGGGGGAATGAAAAACTGTTTTTT.